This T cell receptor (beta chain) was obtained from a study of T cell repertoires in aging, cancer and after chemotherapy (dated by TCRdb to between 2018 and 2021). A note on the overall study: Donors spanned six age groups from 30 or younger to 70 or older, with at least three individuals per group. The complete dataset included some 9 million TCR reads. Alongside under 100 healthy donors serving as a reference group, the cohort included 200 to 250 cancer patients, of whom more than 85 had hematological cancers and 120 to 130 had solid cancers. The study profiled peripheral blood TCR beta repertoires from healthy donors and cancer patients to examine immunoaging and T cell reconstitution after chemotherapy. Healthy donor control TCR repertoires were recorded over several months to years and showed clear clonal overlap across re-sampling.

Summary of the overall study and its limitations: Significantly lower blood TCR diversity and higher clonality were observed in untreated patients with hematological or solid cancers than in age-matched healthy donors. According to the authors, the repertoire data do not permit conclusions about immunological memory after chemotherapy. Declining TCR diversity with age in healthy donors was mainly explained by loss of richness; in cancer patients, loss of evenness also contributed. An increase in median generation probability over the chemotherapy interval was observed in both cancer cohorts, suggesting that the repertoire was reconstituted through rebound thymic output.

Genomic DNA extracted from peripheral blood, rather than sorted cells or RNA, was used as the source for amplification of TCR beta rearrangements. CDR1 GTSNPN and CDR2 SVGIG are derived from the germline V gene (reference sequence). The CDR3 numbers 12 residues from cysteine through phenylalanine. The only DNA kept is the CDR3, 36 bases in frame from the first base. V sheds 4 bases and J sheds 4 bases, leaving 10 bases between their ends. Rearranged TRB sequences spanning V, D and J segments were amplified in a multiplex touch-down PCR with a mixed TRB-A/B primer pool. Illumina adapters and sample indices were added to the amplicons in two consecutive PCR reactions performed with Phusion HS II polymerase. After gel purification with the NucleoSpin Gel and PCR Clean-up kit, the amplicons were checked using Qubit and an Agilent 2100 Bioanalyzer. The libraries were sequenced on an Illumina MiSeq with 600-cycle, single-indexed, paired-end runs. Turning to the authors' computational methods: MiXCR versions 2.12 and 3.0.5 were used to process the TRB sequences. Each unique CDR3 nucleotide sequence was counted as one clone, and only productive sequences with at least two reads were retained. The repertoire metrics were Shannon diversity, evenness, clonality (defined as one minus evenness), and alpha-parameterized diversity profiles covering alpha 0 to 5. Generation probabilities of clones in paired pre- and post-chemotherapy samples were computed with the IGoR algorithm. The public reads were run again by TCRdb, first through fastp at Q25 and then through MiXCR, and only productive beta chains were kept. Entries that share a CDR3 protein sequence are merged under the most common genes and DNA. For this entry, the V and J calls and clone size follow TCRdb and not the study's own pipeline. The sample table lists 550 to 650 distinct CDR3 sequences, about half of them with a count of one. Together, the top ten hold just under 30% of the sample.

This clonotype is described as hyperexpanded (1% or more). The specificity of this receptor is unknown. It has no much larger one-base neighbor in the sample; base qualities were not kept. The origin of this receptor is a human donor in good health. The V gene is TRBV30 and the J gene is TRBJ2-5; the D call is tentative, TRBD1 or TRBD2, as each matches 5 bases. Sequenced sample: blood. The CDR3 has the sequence CAWNPGTETQYF. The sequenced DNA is TGTGCCTGGAACCCAGGGACAGAGACCCAGTACTTC.